Presented here are 32 T cell receptor beta chains from one specimen sequenced in a study of cytomegalovirus exposure and HLA in healthy donors. The PCR used 60 Vbeta and 13 Jbeta primers. Generated by immunoSEQ multiplex PCR, the TCRdb table keeps only in-frame clones and is missing some. Among 200,000 or so clones listed, roughly four fifths were seen once. Sequences were obtained from PBMCs. These receptors all come from a girl aged 10-17 years in good health and CMV-seronegative.

The rearrangement joins TRBV19 to TRBJ1-2; D is unclear. Trimming took off 10 bases at V and 8 bases at J, with 20 bases between the two ends. This CDR3 is built from 13 residues. In germline, CDR1 is LNHDA, CDR2 SQIVND (reference sequence). CDR3 sequence: CATYGSEGNGYTF. Written as DNA, the CDR3 is TGTGCCACCTACGGTTCAGAGGGTAACGGCTACACCTTC.

The chain carries TRBV19 and TRBJ1-1, with 9 bases fitting TRBD1. The V gene end was trimmed by 5 bases and the J gene end by 5 bases; junction bases not matched to a gene: 9. This CDR3 has 15 residues. Germline CDR1 reads LNHDA; CDR2 reads SQIVND (reference sequence). DNA of the CDR3: TGTGCCAGTAGTGGGGCCGGGACAGGGAAAACTGAAGCTTTCTTT. It yields the protein CASSGAGTGKTEAFF. The variable domain in full, completed from reference TRBV19 and TRBJ1-1, reads DGGITQSPKYLFRKEGQNVTLSCEQNLNHDAMYWYRQDPGQGLRLIYYSQIVNDFQKGDIAEGYSVSREKKESFPLTVTSAQKNPTAFYLCASSGAGTGKTEAFFGQGTRLTVV.

In DNA form, the CDR3 reads TGCGCCAGCAGTGAGTCAAGGGACACAGGGGCTTTCTTT. Protein sequence: CASSESRDTGAFF. The chain combines TRBV10-1 with TRBJ1-1; D may be TRBD1 (6 bases). The V gene's germline CDR1 is WNHNN and CDR2 SYGVQD (reference sequence). The CDR3 sequence is 13 residues long. V was clipped by 0 bases and J by 11 bases, with 13 bases between them.

Written as DNA, the CDR3 is TGCAGTGCCAAATCCGGGACAGAGCAGTTCTTC. Amino acids: CSAKSGTEQFF. The chain uses TRBV20-1 and TRBJ2-1; TRBD1 is a possible D gene (6 bases). In germline, CDR1 is DFQATT, CDR2 SNEGSKA (reference sequence). The CDR3 runs to 11 residues. Trimming cost V 6 bases and J 10 bases, with 13 bases left between them.

The J gene is TRBJ1-1, the V gene TRBV7-9; TRBD1 is a possible D gene (6 bases). CDR1 SEHNR and CDR2 FQNEAQ come from the germline V gene (reference sequence). This CDR3 has 16 residues. Trimming shortened V by 5 bases and J by 1 base, and 17 bases separated the two germline ends. DNA of the CDR3: TGTGCCAGCAGCCCGAGCTACAGGGTCGGGAACACTGAAGCTTTCTTT. Translated: CASSPSYRVGNTEAFF. Using reference TRBV7-9 and TRBJ1-1 for the parts outside the CDR3, the full variable domain is DTGVSQNPRHKITKRGQNVTFRCDPISEHNRLYWYRQTLGQGPEFLTYFQNEAQLEKSRLLSDRFSAERPKGSFSTLEIQRTEQGDSAMYLCASSPSYRVGNTEAFFGQGTRLTVV.

Concerning this clone: At the DNA level, this CDR3 is encoded by other sequences in the same sample as well. V is TRBV5-6 and J is TRBJ1-2; perhaps TRBD1 as D (6 bases). The germline V gene encodes CDR1 SGHDT and CDR2 YYEEEE. V dropped 0 bases and J dropped 0 bases, with 9 bases sitting between them. The CDR3 loop spans 15 amino acids. DNA of the CDR3: TGTGCCAGCAGCTTGGAGGGACAAGCTAACTATGGCTACACCTTC. Its translation is CASSLEGQANYGYTF.

The chain carries TRBV6-6 and TRBJ1-3; D is uncertain. CDR1 is MNHNY and CDR2 is SVGAGI in the germline V gene (reference sequence). Trimming took 2 bases from V and 1 from J, leaving 6 bases between them. This CDR3 spans 14 amino acids. Here the CDR3 reads CASSYPGSGNTIYF. The CDR3 DNA is TGTGCCAGCAGTTACCCCGGTTCTGGAAACACCATATATTTT.

As regards this clone: One junction end does not reproduce the germline sequence, and a read error may be involved. V and J are TRBV7-9 and TRBJ2-7, with D uncertain. The CDR3 runs to 12 residues. Germline lookup yields CDR1 SEHNR and CDR2 FQNEAQ (reference sequence). The CDR3 bases are TGTTCCAGCAGCTTTATGGAGTACGAGCAGTACTTC. Translating gives CSSSFMEYEQYF.

The chain has TRBV7-2 and TRBJ1-1; possible D gene TRBD1, 5 bases. With 2 bases removed from V and 1 base from J, the gap between germline ends came to 14 bases. The CDR3 covers 16 residues. Germline CDR1 reads SGHTA; CDR2 reads FQGNSA. The CDR3 protein is CASSLRVGTSNTEAFF. In DNA, the CDR3 is TGTGCCAGCAGCTTACGGGTAGGGACTTCGAACACTGAAGCTTTCTTT.

This chain joins TRBV7-9 and TRBJ2-3; 12 nucleotides agree with TRBD2. From germline, CDR1 is SEHNR and CDR2 FQNEAQ (reference sequence). CDR3 length: 18 residues. V lost 5 bases, J lost 0 bases, and 9 bases stayed unmatched. The CDR3: CASSDAGLAGSSTDTQYF. CDR3 bases: TGTGCCAGCAGCGATGCCGGACTAGCGGGATCGAGCACAGATACGCAGTATTTT.

The chain joins TRBV5-6 to TRBJ1-2, with TRBD1 as a possible D gene (6 bases). Germline V gene sequence: CDR1 SGHDT, CDR2 YYEEEE. V shed 0 bases and J shed 6 bases, with 12 bases lying between them. There are 14 residues in the CDR3. The CDR3 coding sequence is TGTGCCAGCAGCTTGGCCCAGACAGGTCATGGCTACACCTTC. It is translated as CASSLAQTGHGYTF.

As regards this clone: The junction does not match germline at one end; this may be a read error. The CDR3 spells CSSSRGGDRRPYEQYF. DNA of the CDR3: TGTTCCAGCAGCCGGGGTGGGGACAGGAGACCCTACGAGCAGTACTTC. The J gene is TRBJ2-7, the V gene TRBV7-9, with 8 bases identical to TRBD1. Per the germline V gene, CDR1 is SEHNR and CDR2 is FQNEAQ (reference sequence). This CDR3 has 16 residues.

The chain recombines TRBV7-3 with TRBJ2-1, with D possibly being TRBD2 (6 bases). Germline V gives CDR1 SGHTA, CDR2 FQGTGA. The CDR3 runs 14 residues. Trimming stripped 3 bases from V and 1 base from J, with 7 bases between. CDR3 protein: CASSFSGSYNEQFF. The DNA of the CDR3 is TGTGCCAGCAGCTTTAGCGGTTCCTACAATGAGCAGTTCTTC.

The chain combines TRBV19 with TRBJ2-5; D call uncertain. The CDR3 extends over 13 amino acids. V was pared by 4 bases and J by 1 base, with 7 bases between. Germline CDR1 LNHDA, CDR2 SQIVND (reference sequence). CDR3 residues: CASSTSGQETQYF. As DNA, the CDR3 is TGTGCCAGTAGTACTAGTGGCCAAGAGACCCAGTACTTC.

This chain links TRBV18 with TRBJ2-2; D gene ambiguous. The CDR3 has 12 residues. In germline, CDR1 is KGHSH, CDR2 LQKENI. V was shortened by 2 bases and J by 6 bases, with 4 bases between the two germline ends. In nucleotides, the CDR3 is TGTGCCAGCTCACCAAGCTCCGGGGAGCTGTTTTTT. It encodes CASSPSSGELFF.

This sequence joins TRBV2 and TRBJ2-7, with D uncertain. This CDR3 is 16 amino acids long. The V gene lost 8 bases and the J gene lost 1 base, with 21 bases spanning the gap. Germline V lookup: CDR1 SNHLY, CDR2 FYNNEI. CDR3 bases: TGTGCCAGCCTTCAAACCGCCGTCGTGCGATCCTACGAGCAGTACTTC. Translated: CASLQTAVVRSYEQYF.

The J gene is TRBJ1-1, the V gene TRBV19; the D is unclear. CDR1 and CDR2 from the germline V gene are LNHDA and SQIVND (reference sequence). The V end was cut by 6 bases, the J end by 9 bases, with 11 bases between. CDR3 length equals 11 residues. The CDR3 loop reads CASSAVHQAFF. The CDR3 nucleotides are TGTGCCAGTAGCGCAGTACACCAAGCTTTCTTT.

Only one count was recorded for this clone. V is TRBV6-1 and J is TRBJ2-1, with 8 bases aligning to TRBD2. V lost 4 bases and J lost 8; bases outside the gene matches: 7. Germline V gives CDR1 MNHNS, CDR2 SASEGT. The CDR3 is 14 residues long. In DNA, the CDR3 is TGTGCCAGCAGTGGGGCAGCGGGAGAGGATGAGCAGTTCTTC. This sequence encodes CASSGAAGEDEQFF.

The V call is TRBV5-6, the J call TRBJ1-4, with D hard to call. Germline CDR1 is SGHDT and CDR2 is YYEEEE. The CDR3 is 14 residues long. The ends were cut back, 4 bases at V and 5 bases at J, with 12 bases in the middle. CDR3 bases: TGTGCCAGCAGCCGGACGGGATTCAATGAAAAACTGTTTTTT. Encoded protein: CASSRTGFNEKLFF.

The chain carries TRBV7-2 and TRBJ2-1; 10 positions agree with TRBD2. CDR3 length: 14 amino acids. Per the germline V gene, CDR1 is SGHTA and CDR2 is FQGNSA. Germline trimming cut 5 bases from V and 8 bases from J; bases unmatched to any gene: 6. Written as DNA, the CDR3 is TGTGCCAGCAGCAAAGGACTAGCGGTCGATGAGCAGTTCTTC. Its protein product is CASSKGLAVDEQFF.

This clone showed up just once. The V call is TRBV7-9, the J call TRBJ1-6, with 8 bases fitting TRBD1. CDR3 length equals 14 residues. Germline V gives CDR1 SEHNR, CDR2 FQNEAQ (reference sequence). V gave up 7 bases and J gave up 7 bases; unmatched junction bases: 6. The CDR3 nucleotides read TGTGCCAGCACCCTACAGGGGGGAAATTCACCCCTCCACTTT. It translates to CASTLQGGNSPLHF.

This chain joins TRBV7-8 and TRBJ2-5; 7 bases map to TRBD1. This CDR3 has 15 residues. The germline V gene has CDR1 SGHVS and CDR2 FQNEAQ. The ends lost 5 bases at V and 2 bases at J; junction bases unmatched: 8. The CDR3 reads CASSPLTGLQETQYF. As DNA, the CDR3 is TGTGCCAGCAGCCCCCTGACAGGGTTACAAGAGACCCAGTACTTC.

The genes are TRBV5-8 and TRBJ2-3; weak D call: TRBD2 (5 bases). V lost 6 bases, J lost 0 bases, and 26 bases lay in between. Germline V gene data show CDR1 as SGHTS and CDR2 as YDEGEE. The CDR3 runs 19 residues. The CDR3 spells CASTPRVLVEGISTDTQYF. The CDR3 DNA reads as TGTGCCAGCACCCCTAGAGTCTTAGTTGAGGGAATTAGCACAGATACGCAGTATTTT.

The chain recombines TRBV5-8 with TRBJ2-6; 7 bases line up with TRBD1. The V segment lost 3 bases and the J segment 0 bases; nucleotides outside the gene matches: 12. The CDR3 has 19 residues. Germline CDR1 is SGHTS and CDR2 is YDEGEE. The CDR3 region has the DNA TGTGCCAGCAGCTGGACAGGCGCAGGGCTCCTCTCTGGGGCCAACGTCCTGACTTTC. It is translated as CASSWTGAGLLSGANVLTF.

The V and J genes are TRBV5-4 and TRBJ2-6, with D perhaps matching TRBD2 (5 bases). The germline CDR1 and CDR2 sequences are SGHNT and YYREEE (reference sequence). V lost 0 bases to trimming and J lost 2 bases, with 9 bases between them. The length of the CDR3 is 16 residues. The CDR3 DNA follows: TGTGCCAGCAGCTTGGCCGGGAAGGCTGGGGCCAACGTCCTGACTTTC. Its translation: CASSLAGKAGANVLTF.

The chain joins TRBV28 to TRBJ2-1, with TRBD2 matching over 7 bases. The germline gives CDR1 MDHEN, CDR2 SYDVKM. This CDR3 has 15 amino acids. V lost 6 bases, J lost 9 bases, and 14 bases stayed unmatched. The CDR3 reads CASSRAQIREGEQFF. Written as DNA, the CDR3 is TGTGCCAGCAGCCGAGCCCAAATCAGGGAGGGTGAGCAGTTCTTC.

This clone was seen once. The gene calls are TRBV29-1 and TRBJ2-2; 15 bases align to TRBD2. Germline CDR1 reads SQVTM; CDR2 reads ANQGSEA. V shed 6 bases, J shed 0 bases, and the junction held 5 bases outside the gene matches. This CDR3 has 17 amino acids. This CDR3 reads CSVSGTSGRTNTGELFF. CDR3 coding DNA: TGCAGCGTCAGCGGGACTAGCGGGAGGACGAACACCGGGGAGCTGTTTTTT.

This chain connects TRBV2 to TRBJ2-3; TRBD2 aligns across 7 bases. The CDR3 is 13 residues long. With 7 bases clipped from V and 3 bases from J, the junction kept 4 bases outside the gene matches. Germline CDR1 is SNHLY and CDR2 is FYNNEI. The chain's CDR3 is CASNSGWTDTQYF. CDR3 DNA: TGTGCCAGCAATAGCGGGTGGACAGATACGCAGTATTTT.

The chain links TRBV28 to TRBJ2-5; D remains unclear. The CDR3 extends over 13 amino acids. The V gene's germline CDR1 is MDHEN and CDR2 SYDVKM. V lost 5 bases and J 11 bases, leaving 18 bases between the germline ends. In DNA, the CDR3 is TGTGCCAGCAGTAGCGTGTCTCTGAGTGAGCAGTACTTC. Protein product: CASSSVSLSEQYF.

V is TRBV11-3 and J is TRBJ2-5; 13 nucleotides align to TRBD2. The CDR3 is 15 amino acids. In germline, CDR1 is SGHNT, CDR2 YENEEA. J gave up 4 bases and V 5 bases, and 4 bases lay outside the gene matches. The DNA of the CDR3 is TGTGCCAGCAGCCCCGGACTAGCGGGAGCAGAGACCCAGTACTTC. It encodes CASSPGLAGAETQYF.

The J gene is TRBJ1-4, the V gene TRBV7-9; possible D gene TRBD1, 6 bases. CDR3 length: 17 residues. Trimming took 5 bases from V and 3 from J, leaving 19 bases between them. Germline V lookup: CDR1 SEHNR, CDR2 FQNEAQ (reference sequence). The CDR3 DNA follows: TGTGCCAGCAGCCGAGGGGGTACAGGGAAAGCTAATGAAAAACTGTTTTTT. Its protein is CASSRGGTGKANEKLFF.

The CDR3 here is CASSLELLAGASYNEQFF. The CDR3 bases are TGTGCCAGCAGCTTAGAATTACTAGCGGGAGCCTCCTACAATGAGCAGTTCTTC. V and J are TRBV11-2 and TRBJ2-1; 11 bases agree with TRBD2. The J segment lost 0 bases and the V segment lost 0 bases, leaving 4 bases of the junction unmatched. CDR3 size: 18 residues. Germline V CDR1 and CDR2: SGHAT, FQNNGV.